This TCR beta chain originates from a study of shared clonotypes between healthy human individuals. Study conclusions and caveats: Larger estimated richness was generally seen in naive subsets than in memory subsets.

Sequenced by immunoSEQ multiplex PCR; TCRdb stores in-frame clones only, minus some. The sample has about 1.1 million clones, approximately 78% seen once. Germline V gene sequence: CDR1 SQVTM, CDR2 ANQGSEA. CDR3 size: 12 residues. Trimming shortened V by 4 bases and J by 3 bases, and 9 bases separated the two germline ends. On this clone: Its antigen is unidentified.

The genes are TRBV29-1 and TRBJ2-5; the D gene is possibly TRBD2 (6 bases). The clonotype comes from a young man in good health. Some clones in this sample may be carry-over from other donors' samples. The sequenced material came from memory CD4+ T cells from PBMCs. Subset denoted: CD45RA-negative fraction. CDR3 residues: CSVVRREETQYF. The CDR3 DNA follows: TGCAGCGTTGTGCGGAGGGAAGAGACCCAGTACTTC.